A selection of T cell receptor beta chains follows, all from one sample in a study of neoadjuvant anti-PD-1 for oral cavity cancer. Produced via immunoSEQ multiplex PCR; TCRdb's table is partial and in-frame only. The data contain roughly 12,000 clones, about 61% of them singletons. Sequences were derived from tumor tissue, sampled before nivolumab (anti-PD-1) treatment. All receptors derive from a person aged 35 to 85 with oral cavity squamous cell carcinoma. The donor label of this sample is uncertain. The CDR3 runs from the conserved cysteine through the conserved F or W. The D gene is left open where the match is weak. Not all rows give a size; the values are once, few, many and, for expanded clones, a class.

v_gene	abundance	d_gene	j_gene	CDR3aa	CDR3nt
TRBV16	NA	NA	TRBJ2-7	CASSQSRPGEQYF	TGTGCCAGCAGCCAATCCCGCCCCGGCGAGCAGTACTTC
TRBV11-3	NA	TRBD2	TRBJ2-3	CASSPKAGGSTDTQYF	TGTGCCAGCAGCCCAAAGGCGGGGGGAAGCACAGATACGCAGTATTTT
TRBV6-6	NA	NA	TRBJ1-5	CASSYIVGGNQPQHF	TGTGCCAGCAGTTACATAGTTGGGGGCAATCAGCCCCAGCATTTT
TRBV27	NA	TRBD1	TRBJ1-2	CASSPRGQGYGYTF	TGTGCCAGCAGCCCCCGAGGACAGGGCTATGGCTACACCTTC
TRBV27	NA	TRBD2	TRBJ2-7	CASSFRSGMSSYEQYF	TGTGCCAGCAGTTTCAGAAGCGGGATGAGCTCCTACGAGCAGTACTTC
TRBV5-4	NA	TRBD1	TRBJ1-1	CASSSMTGENTEAFF	TGTGCCAGCAGCTCAATGACAGGGGAGAACACTGAAGCTTTCTTT
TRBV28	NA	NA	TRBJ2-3	CASKGPGQADTQYF	TGTGCCAGCAAGGGTCCAGGGCAAGCAGATACGCAGTATTTT
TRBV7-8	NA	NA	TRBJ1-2	CASLGGYGYTF	TGTGCCAGCCTGGGGGGATATGGCTACACCTTC
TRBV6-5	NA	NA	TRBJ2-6	CASSSSAGANVLTF	TGTGCCAGCAGCTCCAGTGCTGGGGCCAACGTCCTGACTTTC
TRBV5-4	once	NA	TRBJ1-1	CASSLQRGGGGGDAEAFF	TGTGCCAGCAGTCTGCAGCGGGGTGGGGGGGGAGGTGACGCTGAAGCTTTCTTT
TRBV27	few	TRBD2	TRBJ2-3	CASSSSGSDTDTQYF	TGTGCCAGCAGTTCTAGCGGGAGTGACACAGATACGCAGTATTTT
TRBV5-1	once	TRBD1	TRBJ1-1	CASSLELRGQAEAFF	TGCGCCAGCAGCTTGGAATTAAGGGGGCAAGCTGAAGCTTTCTTT
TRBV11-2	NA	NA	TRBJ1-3	CASSSPGRFSGNTIYF	TGTGCCAGCAGCTCCCCGGGACGGTTCTCTGGAAACACCATATATTTT
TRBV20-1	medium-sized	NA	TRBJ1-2	CSASDDYGYTF	TGCAGTGCTAGCGATGACTATGGCTACACCTTC
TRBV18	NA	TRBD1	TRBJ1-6	CASSPQGQGNSPLHF	TGTGCCAGCTCACCACAGGGACAGGGGAATTCACCCCTCCACTTT
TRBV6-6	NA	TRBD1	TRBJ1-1	CASSPDRVTEAFF	TGTGCCAGCAGTCCGGACAGGGTCACTGAAGCTTTCTTT
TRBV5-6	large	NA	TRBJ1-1	CASSLPSTEAFF	TGTGCCAGCAGCTTACCGTCCACTGAAGCTTTCTTT
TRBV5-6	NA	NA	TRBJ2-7	CASSLERRTASYEQYF	TGTGCCAGCAGCTTGGAACGGAGGACAGCCTCCTACGAGCAGTACTTC
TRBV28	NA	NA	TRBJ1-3	CASQTASSGNTIYF	TGTGCCAGCCAGACAGCCAGCTCTGGAAACACCATATATTTT
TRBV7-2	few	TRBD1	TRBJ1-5	CASSYSLGQNQPQHF	TGTGCCAGCAGCTACTCCCTGGGACAGAATCAGCCCCAGCATTTT
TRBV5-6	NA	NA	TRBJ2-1	CASSRIGIMEDEQFF	TGTGCCAGCAGTAGAATTGGGATTATGGAGGATGAGCAGTTCTTC
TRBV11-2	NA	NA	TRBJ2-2	CASSLNPVTGELFF	TGTGCCAGCAGCTTAAACCCGGTCACCGGGGAGCTGTTTTTT
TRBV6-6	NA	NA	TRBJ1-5	CASSPPGTNQPQHF	TGTGCCAGCAGTCCCCCAGGAACGAATCAGCCCCAGCATTTT
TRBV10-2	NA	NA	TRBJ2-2	CASSESRGRGPSTGELFF	TGCGCCAGCAGTGAGTCGAGGGGGCGGGGGCCAAGCACCGGGGAGCTGTTTTTT
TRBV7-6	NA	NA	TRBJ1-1	CASSLSNTEAFF	TGTGCCAGCAGCTTATCGAACACTGAAGCTTTCTTT
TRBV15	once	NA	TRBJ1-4	CATSIQGWPNEKLFF	TGTGCCACCAGCATACAGGGTTGGCCTAATGAAAAACTGTTTTTT
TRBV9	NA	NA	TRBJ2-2	CASSTTGELFF	TGTGCCAGCAGCACTACCGGGGAGCTGTTTTTT
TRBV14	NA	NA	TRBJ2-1	CASSQVLGDEQFF	TGTGCCAGCAGCCAAGTTCTAGGGGATGAGCAGTTCTTC
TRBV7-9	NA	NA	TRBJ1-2	CASSWDISYGYTF	TGTGCCAGCAGCTGGGACATCTCCTATGGCTACACCTTC
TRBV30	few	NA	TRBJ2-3	CAWSEAGKDTQYF	TGTGCCTGGAGTGAGGCAGGGAAGGATACGCAGTATTTT
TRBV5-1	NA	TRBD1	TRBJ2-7	CASSAGQEHYEQYF	TGCGCCAGCAGCGCGGGACAGGAACACTACGAGCAGTACTTC
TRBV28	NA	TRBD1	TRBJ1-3	CASHFGQGSGNTIYF	TGTGCCAGTCACTTCGGACAGGGCTCTGGAAACACCATATATTTT
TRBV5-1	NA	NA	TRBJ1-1	CASSPLGGAEAFF	TGCGCCAGCAGCCCACTTGGGGGCGCTGAAGCTTTCTTT
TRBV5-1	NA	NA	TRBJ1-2	CASSLRGRGIPYGYTF	TGCGCCAGCAGCTTGCGGGGGAGGGGAATCCCGTATGGCTACACCTTC
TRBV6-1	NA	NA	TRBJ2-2	CASSDRRGATGELFF	TGTGCCAGCAGTGATCGGAGAGGGGCCACCGGGGAGCTGTTTTTT
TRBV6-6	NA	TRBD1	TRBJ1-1	CASSPRGPGTEAFF	TGTGCCAGCAGCCCCAGGGGGCCAGGCACTGAAGCTTTCTTT
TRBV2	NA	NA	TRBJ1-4	CASNQGDQEKLFF	TGTGCCAGCAATCAGGGAGATCAAGAAAAACTGTTTTTT
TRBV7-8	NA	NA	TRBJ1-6	CASSLAAGDNSPLHF	TGTGCCAGCAGCTTAGCCGCAGGCGATAATTCACCCCTCCACTTT
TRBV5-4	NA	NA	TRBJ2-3	CASSFAGAGDTQYF	TGTGCCAGCAGCTTCGCGGGGGCAGGAGATACGCAGTATTTT
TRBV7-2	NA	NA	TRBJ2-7	CASSTKRVSYEQYF	TGTGCCAGCAGCACCAAACGGGTCTCCTACGAGCAGTACTTC
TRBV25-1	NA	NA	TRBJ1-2	CASSESYGYTF	TGTGCCAGCAGTGAATCCTATGGCTACACCTTC
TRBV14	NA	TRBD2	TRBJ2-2	CASSLGAGATGELFF	TGTGCCAGCAGCCTTGGGGCGGGAGCCACCGGGGAGCTGTTTTTT
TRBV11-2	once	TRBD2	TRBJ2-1	CASSLVLAGGYNEQFF	TGTGCCAGCAGCTTAGTCTTGGCGGGAGGTTACAATGAGCAGTTCTTC
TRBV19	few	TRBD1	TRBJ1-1	CASNLDRRPNTEAFF	TGTGCCAGTAACTTGGACAGGCGGCCCAACACTGAAGCTTTCTTT
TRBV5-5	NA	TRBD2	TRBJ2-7	CASSLGLAGGEQYF	TGTGCCAGCAGCTTGGGACTAGCGGGAGGCGAGCAGTACTTC
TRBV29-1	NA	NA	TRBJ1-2	CSVAATNYGYTF	TGCAGCGTTGCAGCCACTAACTATGGCTACACCTTC
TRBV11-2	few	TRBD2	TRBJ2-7	CASSLWREQHEQYF	TGTGCCAGCAGCCTCTGGCGGGAGCAACACGAGCAGTACTTC
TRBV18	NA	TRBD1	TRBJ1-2	CASSPTPGQGAFGYTF	TGTGCCAGCTCACCTACTCCGGGACAGGGGGCCTTTGGCTACACCTTC